This is a list of T cell receptor beta chains from one sample in a study of blood T cells in healthy people across ages. MiXCR was run by TCRdb on the 5' RACE reads, yielding one entry per CDR3 protein. The sample consists of 800,000 to 1,000,000 distinct CDR3 sequences, roughly 43% of them appearing once. The sample comprised blood. All receptors come from a man in his thirties or forties in good health. Both conserved end residues are part of each CDR3. D genes are given only for firm matches. Size values are once, few and many counts, or a class for expanded clones, and some rows have none.

v_call: TRBV28
d_call: -
clone_size: -
j_call: TRBJ2-7
cdr3_aa: CASSVRDRRSYEQYF
cdr3_nt: TGTGCCAGCAGTGTCCGGGACCGCCGCAGCTACGAGCAGTACTTC

v_call: TRBV24-1
d_call: -
clone_size: -
j_call: TRBJ2-2
cdr3_aa: CATSGTTNTGELFF
cdr3_nt: TGTGCCACCAGTGGGACGACGAACACCGGGGAGCTGTTTTTT

v_call: TRBV10-3
d_call: -
clone_size: -
j_call: TRBJ2-7
cdr3_aa: CAIGTELVIEQYF
cdr3_nt: TGTGCCATCGGGACGGAACTTGTTATCGAGCAGTACTTC

v_call: TRBV20-1
d_call: TRBD2
clone_size: few
j_call: TRBJ2-5
cdr3_aa: CSARDGNSGVETQYF
cdr3_nt: TGCAGTGCTAGAGATGGGAATAGCGGGGTGGAGACCCAGTACTTC

v_call: TRBV7-2
d_call: TRBD2
clone_size: -
j_call: TRBJ2-5
cdr3_aa: CASSLRVLAGVRQETQYF
cdr3_nt: TGTGCCAGCAGCTTAAGAGTTCTAGCGGGGGTGAGGCAAGAGACCCAGTACTTC

v_call: TRBV12-3/TRBV12-4
d_call: -
clone_size: -
j_call: TRBJ2-2
cdr3_aa: CASSQDRMGTGELFF
cdr3_nt: TGTGCCAGCAGTCAAGACAGGATGGGCACCGGGGAGCTGTTTTTT

v_call: TRBV4-3
d_call: -
clone_size: -
j_call: TRBJ1-2
cdr3_aa: CASSQDLGGLNGYTF
cdr3_nt: TGCGCCAGCAGCCAAGATCTAGGAGGGCTCAATGGCTACACCTTC

v_call: TRBV14
d_call: TRBD2
clone_size: -
j_call: TRBJ2-7
cdr3_aa: CASSPRAGVTYEQYF
cdr3_nt: TGTGCCAGCAGCCCCCGGGCGGGGGTTACCTACGAGCAGTACTTC

v_call: TRBV3-1
d_call: -
clone_size: many
j_call: TRBJ2-3
cdr3_aa: CASSQVRGDTQYF
cdr3_nt: TGTGCCAGCAGCCAAGTACGGGGTGATACGCAGTATTTT

v_call: TRBV10-3
d_call: -
clone_size: few
j_call: TRBJ2-3
cdr3_aa: CAISVLDTQYF
cdr3_nt: TGTGCCATCAGCGTTCTGGACACGCAGTATTTT

v_call: TRBV3-1
d_call: -
clone_size: -
j_call: TRBJ2-3
cdr3_aa: CASSRAASAGTDTQYF
cdr3_nt: TGTGCCAGCAGCCGAGCAGCAAGCGCGGGCACAGATACGCAGTATTTT

v_call: TRBV12-3/TRBV12-4
d_call: TRBD1
clone_size: -
j_call: TRBJ2-3
cdr3_aa: CASSTDRGGTDTQYF
cdr3_nt: TGTGCCAGCAGTACGGACAGGGGCGGCACAGATACGCAGTATTTT

v_call: TRBV10-3
d_call: TRBD1
clone_size: once
j_call: TRBJ2-5
cdr3_aa: CATADRVSRNEQYF
cdr3_nt: TGTGCCACCGCCGACAGGGTAAGCCGCAATGAGCAGTACTTC

v_call: TRBV5-5
d_call: TRBD1
clone_size: -
j_call: TRBJ2-4
cdr3_aa: CASSPGTDAKNIQYF
cdr3_nt: TGTGCCAGCAGCCCAGGGACAGACGCCAAAAACATTCAGTACTTC

v_call: TRBV6-2/TRBV6-3
d_call: -
clone_size: -
j_call: TRBJ1-5
cdr3_aa: CASTQVTNQPQHF
cdr3_nt: TGTGCCAGTACACAGGTTACCAATCAGCCCCAGCATTTT

v_call: TRBV10-3
d_call: -
clone_size: -
j_call: TRBJ2-7
cdr3_aa: CAISVRRNNEQYF
cdr3_nt: TGTGCCATCAGTGTAAGACGCAACAATGAGCAGTACTTC

v_call: TRBV5-5
d_call: -
clone_size: -
j_call: TRBJ2-7
cdr3_aa: CASSLEGTNEQYF
cdr3_nt: TGTGCCAGCAGCTTGGAAGGTACCAACGAGCAGTACTTC

v_call: TRBV9
d_call: -
clone_size: -
j_call: TRBJ1-4
cdr3_aa: CASSPRVNEKLFF
cdr3_nt: TGTGCCAGCAGCCCTCGGGTTAATGAAAAACTGTTTTTT

v_call: TRBV6-2/TRBV6-3
d_call: TRBD1
clone_size: -
j_call: TRBJ1-2
cdr3_aa: CASGRGPNYGYTF
cdr3_nt: TGTGCCAGCGGCAGGGGGCCTAACTATGGCTACACCTTC

v_call: TRBV9
d_call: TRBD1
clone_size: -
j_call: TRBJ2-3
cdr3_aa: CASSNGGQGPADTQYF
cdr3_nt: TGTGCCAGCAGCAATGGGGGACAGGGACCCGCAGATACGCAGTATTTT

v_call: TRBV27
d_call: -
clone_size: -
j_call: TRBJ1-1
cdr3_aa: CASRIARSVTEAFF
cdr3_nt: TGTGCCAGCAGAATAGCCCGGTCCGTAACTGAAGCTTTCTTT

v_call: TRBV25-1
d_call: -
clone_size: few
j_call: TRBJ2-3
cdr3_aa: CASSETHHQALNTDTQYF
cdr3_nt: TGTGCCAGCAGCGAAACCCACCACCAGGCCCTCAACACAGATACGCAGTATTTT

v_call: TRBV7-6
d_call: -
clone_size: -
j_call: TRBJ2-1
cdr3_aa: CASSLVGLAIDNEQFF
cdr3_nt: TGTGCCAGCAGCTTAGTCGGGCTAGCCATCGACAATGAGCAGTTCTTC

v_call: TRBV4-1
d_call: -
clone_size: -
j_call: TRBJ2-1
cdr3_aa: CASSQGTYRNNERFF
cdr3_nt: TGCGCCAGCAGCCAAGGTACGTACAGGAACAATGAGCGGTTCTTC

v_call: TRBV5-1
d_call: TRBD2
clone_size: -
j_call: TRBJ2-1
cdr3_aa: CASSAGEPVHEQFF
cdr3_nt: TGCGCCAGCTCCGCGGGGGAGCCGGTCCATGAGCAGTTCTTC

v_call: TRBV7-9
d_call: -
clone_size: -
j_call: TRBJ1-1
cdr3_aa: CASSASQGNTEAFF
cdr3_nt: TGTGCCAGCAGCGCCTCACAGGGGAACACTGAAGCTTTCTTT

v_call: TRBV29-1
d_call: -
clone_size: -
j_call: TRBJ2-7
cdr3_aa: CSVDLTYEQYF
cdr3_nt: TGCAGCGTTGATCTAACCTACGAGCAGTACTTC

v_call: TRBV6-1
d_call: TRBD1
clone_size: -
j_call: TRBJ2-7
cdr3_aa: CASSVQGKSYEQYF
cdr3_nt: TGTGCCAGCAGTGTACAGGGGAAATCCTACGAGCAGTACTTC

v_call: TRBV3-1
d_call: -
clone_size: -
j_call: TRBJ1-1
cdr3_aa: CASSSATGQYTEAFF
cdr3_nt: TGTGCCAGCAGCTCAGCCACAGGACAATACACTGAAGCTTTCTTT

v_call: TRBV10-3
d_call: -
clone_size: -
j_call: TRBJ2-4
cdr3_aa: CAITKTGETCGEQYF
cdr3_nt: TGTGCCATCACTAAAACCGGGGAGACCTGTGGGGAGCAGTACTTC

v_call: TRBV7-2
d_call: TRBD2
clone_size: few
j_call: TRBJ2-7
cdr3_aa: CASSLAGTSVHEQYF
cdr3_nt: TGTGCCAGCAGCTTAGCCGGGACTAGCGTCCACGAGCAGTACTTC

v_call: TRBV12-3/TRBV12-4
d_call: TRBD1
clone_size: -
j_call: TRBJ2-7
cdr3_aa: CASSLADRVSYEQYF
cdr3_nt: TGTGCCAGCAGCCTGGCCGACAGGGTATCCTACGAGCAGTACTTC

v_call: TRBV20-1
d_call: -
clone_size: -
j_call: TRBJ1-6
cdr3_aa: CSARAGMWNSPPHF
cdr3_nt: TGCAGTGCTAGAGCGGGAATGTGGAATTCACCCCCCCACTTT

v_call: TRBV13
d_call: -
clone_size: -
j_call: TRBJ2-7
cdr3_aa: CASSQGLALSYEQYF
cdr3_nt: TGTGCCAGCAGCCAGGGGCTAGCGCTCTCCTACGAGCAGTACTTC

v_call: TRBV5-1
d_call: -
clone_size: few
j_call: TRBJ2-2
cdr3_aa: CASSLVGSGELFF
cdr3_nt: TGTGCCAGCAGTTTGGTGGGATCCGGGGAGCTGTTTTTT

v_call: TRBV5-1
d_call: TRBD2
clone_size: -
j_call: TRBJ2-7
cdr3_aa: CASSLGLAGGYSYEQYF
cdr3_nt: TGCGCCAGCAGCCTGGGACTAGCGGGGGGCTACTCCTACGAGCAGTACTTC

v_call: TRBV5-1
d_call: -
clone_size: -
j_call: TRBJ2-1
cdr3_aa: CASSSDTSSSYNEQFF
cdr3_nt: TGCGCCAGCAGCTCCGACACCTCGAGCTCCTACAATGAGCAGTTCTTC

v_call: TRBV28
d_call: -
clone_size: -
j_call: TRBJ2-7
cdr3_aa: CASSFNGNVGYEQYF
cdr3_nt: TGTGCCAGCAGTTTTAATGGTAACGTGGGCTACGAGCAGTACTTC

v_call: TRBV29-1
d_call: TRBD2
clone_size: -
j_call: TRBJ2-5
cdr3_aa: CSVVLAGQETQYF
cdr3_nt: TGCAGCGTTGTACTAGCGGGGCAAGAGACCCAGTACTTC

v_call: TRBV3-1
d_call: -
clone_size: -
j_call: TRBJ2-5
cdr3_aa: CASSQVRQIQETQYF
cdr3_nt: TGTGCCAGCAGCCAAGTGAGACAGATCCAAGAGACCCAGTACTTC

v_call: TRBV6-5
d_call: TRBD1
clone_size: -
j_call: TRBJ2-2
cdr3_aa: CASSYVAGGSGELFF
cdr3_nt: TGTGCCAGCAGTTACGTGGCAGGGGGATCCGGGGAGCTGTTTTTT

v_call: TRBV7-9
d_call: -
clone_size: -
j_call: TRBJ2-7
cdr3_aa: CASSLPREPLSYEQYF
cdr3_nt: TGTGCCAGCAGCTTACCCAGGGAACCTCTTTCCTACGAGCAGTACTTC

v_call: TRBV7-9
d_call: -
clone_size: -
j_call: TRBJ2-1
cdr3_aa: CASSWRVEQFF
cdr3_nt: TGTGCCAGCAGCTGGAGGGTTGAGCAGTTCTTC

v_call: TRBV7-2
d_call: -
clone_size: -
j_call: TRBJ2-3
cdr3_aa: CASSQAPGADTQYF
cdr3_nt: TGTGCCAGCAGCCAGGCCCCCGGGGCGGATACGCAGTATTTT

v_call: TRBV5-1
d_call: -
clone_size: few
j_call: TRBJ1-2
cdr3_aa: CASSSEGRSYGYTF
cdr3_nt: TGCGCCAGCAGCTCGGAGGGTCGTTCCTATGGCTACACCTTC

v_call: TRBV4-1
d_call: -
clone_size: -
j_call: TRBJ1-1
cdr3_aa: CASSQGSGGGGTEAFF
cdr3_nt: TGCGCCAGCAGCCAAGGGAGCGGCGGGGGGGGAACTGAAGCTTTCTTT

v_call: TRBV11-1
d_call: -
clone_size: few
j_call: TRBJ2-7
cdr3_aa: CASSFDTSSEQYF
cdr3_nt: TGTGCCAGCAGCTTTGACACTTCGAGTGAGCAGTACTTC

v_call: TRBV7-2
d_call: -
clone_size: -
j_call: TRBJ1-2
cdr3_aa: CASSFYRIGNYGYTF
cdr3_nt: TGTGCCAGCAGCTTTTATAGGATCGGCAACTATGGCTACACCTTC

v_call: TRBV12-3/TRBV12-4
d_call: -
clone_size: once
j_call: TRBJ1-2
cdr3_aa: CASSLTGNYGHTF
cdr3_nt: TGTGCCAGCAGTTTAACGGGTAACTATGGCCACACCTTC

v_call: TRBV28
d_call: TRBD1
clone_size: -
j_call: TRBJ1-1
cdr3_aa: CASSLATGQAEAFF
cdr3_nt: TGTGCCAGCAGTTTGGCGACAGGGCAGGCTGAAGCTTTCTTT

v_call: TRBV20-1
d_call: TRBD1
clone_size: -
j_call: TRBJ1-1
cdr3_aa: CSARDMTGQGAITFF
cdr3_nt: TGCAGTGCTAGAGATATGACGGGACAGGGGGCGATTACTTTCTTT

v_call: TRBV6-6
d_call: -
clone_size: -
j_call: TRBJ1-1
cdr3_aa: CASIGASDTEAFF
cdr3_nt: TGTGCCAGCATCGGAGCGTCGGACACTGAAGCTTTCTTT

v_call: TRBV4-3
d_call: TRBD1
clone_size: few
j_call: TRBJ1-2
cdr3_aa: CASSQRQGAAHGYTF
cdr3_nt: TGCGCCAGCAGCCAAAGACAGGGGGCGGCTCATGGCTACACCTTC

v_call: TRBV29-1
d_call: -
clone_size: -
j_call: TRBJ1-2
cdr3_aa: CSVGVYANYGYTF
cdr3_nt: TGCAGCGTTGGCGTCTACGCTAACTATGGCTACACCTTC